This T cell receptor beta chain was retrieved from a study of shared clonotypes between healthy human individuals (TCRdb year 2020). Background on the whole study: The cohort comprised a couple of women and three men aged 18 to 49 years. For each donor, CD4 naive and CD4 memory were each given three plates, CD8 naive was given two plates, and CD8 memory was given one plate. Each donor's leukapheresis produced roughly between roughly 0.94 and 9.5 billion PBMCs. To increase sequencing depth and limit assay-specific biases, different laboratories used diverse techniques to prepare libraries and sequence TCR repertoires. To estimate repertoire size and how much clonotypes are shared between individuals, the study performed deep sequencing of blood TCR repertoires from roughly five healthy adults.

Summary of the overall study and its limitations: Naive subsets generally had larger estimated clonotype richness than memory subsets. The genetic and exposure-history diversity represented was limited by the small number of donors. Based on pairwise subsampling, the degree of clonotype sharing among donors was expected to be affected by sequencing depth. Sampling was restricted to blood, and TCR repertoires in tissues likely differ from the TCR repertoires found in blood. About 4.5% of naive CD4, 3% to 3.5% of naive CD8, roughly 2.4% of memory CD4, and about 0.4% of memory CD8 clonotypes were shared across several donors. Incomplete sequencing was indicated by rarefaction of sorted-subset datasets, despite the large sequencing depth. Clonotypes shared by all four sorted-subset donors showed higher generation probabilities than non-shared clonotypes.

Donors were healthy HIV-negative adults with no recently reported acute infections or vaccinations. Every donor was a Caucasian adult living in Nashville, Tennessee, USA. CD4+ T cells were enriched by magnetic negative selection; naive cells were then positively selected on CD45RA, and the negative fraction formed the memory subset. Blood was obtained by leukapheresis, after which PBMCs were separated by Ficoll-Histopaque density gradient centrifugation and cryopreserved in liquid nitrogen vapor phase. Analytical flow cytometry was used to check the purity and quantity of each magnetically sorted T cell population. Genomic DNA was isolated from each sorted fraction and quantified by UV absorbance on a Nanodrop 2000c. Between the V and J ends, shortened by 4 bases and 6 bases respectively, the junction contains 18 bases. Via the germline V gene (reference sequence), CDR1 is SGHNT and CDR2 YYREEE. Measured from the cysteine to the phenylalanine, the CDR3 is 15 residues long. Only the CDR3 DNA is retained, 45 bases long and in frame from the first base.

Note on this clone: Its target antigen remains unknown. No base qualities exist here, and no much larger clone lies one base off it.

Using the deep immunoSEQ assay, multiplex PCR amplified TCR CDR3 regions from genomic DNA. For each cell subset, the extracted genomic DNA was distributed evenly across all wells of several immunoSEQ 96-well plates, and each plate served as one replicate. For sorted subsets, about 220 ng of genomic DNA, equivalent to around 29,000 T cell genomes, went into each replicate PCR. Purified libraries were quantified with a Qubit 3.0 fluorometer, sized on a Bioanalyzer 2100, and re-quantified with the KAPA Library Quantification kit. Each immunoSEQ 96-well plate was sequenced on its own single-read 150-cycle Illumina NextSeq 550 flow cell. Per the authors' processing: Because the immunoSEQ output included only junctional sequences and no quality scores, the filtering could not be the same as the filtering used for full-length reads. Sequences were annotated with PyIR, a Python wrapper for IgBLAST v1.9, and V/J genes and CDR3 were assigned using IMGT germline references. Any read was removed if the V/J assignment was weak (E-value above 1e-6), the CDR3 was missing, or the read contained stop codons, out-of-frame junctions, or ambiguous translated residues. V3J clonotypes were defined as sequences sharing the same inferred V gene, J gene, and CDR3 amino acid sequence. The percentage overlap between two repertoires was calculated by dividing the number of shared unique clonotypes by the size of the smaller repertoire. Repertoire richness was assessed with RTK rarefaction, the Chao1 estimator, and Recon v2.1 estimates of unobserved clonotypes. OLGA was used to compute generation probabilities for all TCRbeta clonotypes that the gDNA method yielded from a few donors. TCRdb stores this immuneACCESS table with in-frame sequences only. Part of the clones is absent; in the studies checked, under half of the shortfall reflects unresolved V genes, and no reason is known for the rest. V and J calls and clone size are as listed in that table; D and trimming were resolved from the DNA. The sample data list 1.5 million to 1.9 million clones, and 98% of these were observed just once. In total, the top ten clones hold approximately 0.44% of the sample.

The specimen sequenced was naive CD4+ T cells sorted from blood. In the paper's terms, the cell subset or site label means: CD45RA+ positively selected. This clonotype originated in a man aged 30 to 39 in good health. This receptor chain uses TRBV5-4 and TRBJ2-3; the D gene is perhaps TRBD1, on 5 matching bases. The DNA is TGTGCCAGCAGCCCCGATTCCGGTAGACAGGATACGCAGTATTTT. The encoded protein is CASSPDSGRQDTQYF.